This T cell receptor (beta chain) was recorded in a study of cytotoxic CD8 clonotypes in ibrutinib-treated CLL. Study-wide points: At progression, clonality fell back toward baseline after rising at ibrutinib response. Public clonotypes, found uncommonly, either contracted or stayed stable on treatment. Clonality was higher at baseline than in age-matched healthy donors and tracked circulating CD8+ T-cell counts.

Assay used: immunoSEQ multiplex PCR; TCRdb lists only in-frame clones, some missing. Altogether about 45,000 clones are present, 60% to 80% being singletons, with the ten largest covering 20% to 25%. This clone appeared once. The antigen is undetermined. Genomic DNA in a quantity of 2 to 2.5 micrograms was derived from cryopreserved PBMCs for TCR beta libraries. Germline V gives CDR1 LGHNA, CDR2 YNFKEQ. CDR3 size: 18 residues. V trimming: 1 base; J trimming: 0 bases; junction bases outside the gene matches: 11. The clonotype originates from a human donor with chronic lymphocytic leukemia. The specimen was PBMCs, collected after 24 months of ibrutinib treatment. V gene TRBV4-2 combines with J gene TRBJ2-7; TRBD2 matches 8 bases. Here the CDR3 reads CASSQAVLAGGLSYEQYF. CDR3 sequence (DNA): TGTGCCAGCAGCCAAGCGGTCTTGGCGGGGGGCCTCTCCTACGAGCAGTACTTC.